The 29 T cell receptor beta chains given below trace back to one sample, sequenced in a study of T cell responses to AZD1222 COVID-19 vaccine. Profiling relied on immunoSEQ multiplex PCR, and the TCRdb table lists in-frame clones only, not all of them. The table shows 120,000 to 150,000 clones, with approximately 88% occurring only once. Source: peripheral blood, taken on day 0 of AZD1222 vaccination. All receptors come from an adult in good health.

The genes are TRBV27 and TRBJ2-7, with D hard to call. Trimming removed 4 bases at V and 3 bases at J, with 10 bases between. The germline V gene has CDR1 MNHEY and CDR2 SMNVEV (reference sequence). This CDR3 comprises 13 residues. CDR3 bases: TGTGCCAGCAGTTCTCCGTCGGGCTACGAGCAGTACTTC. Its protein product is CASSSPSGYEQYF.

The chain employs TRBV30 and TRBJ2-3; a weak D match, TRBD2 (6 bases). V was cut by 0 bases and J by 14 bases, with 21 bases left in between. CDR3 length: 14 amino acids. CDR1 is GTSNPN and CDR2 is SVGIG in the germline V gene (reference sequence). The CDR3 nucleotides are TGTGCCTGGAGTGTACGTCGGGGGTCCGAATCGAGGTATTTT. It encodes CAWSVRRGSESRYF.

This chain connects TRBV6-5 to TRBJ2-1; D call uncertain. Trimming pared 3 bases from V and 0 bases from J, leaving 9 bases between. This CDR3 region has 15 residues. Germline V lookup: CDR1 MNHEY, CDR2 SVGAGI. The CDR3 here is CASSYERLSYNEQFF. CDR3 nucleotides: TGTGCCAGCAGTTATGAGCGTCTCTCCTACAATGAGCAGTTCTTC.

This chain links TRBV5-6 with TRBJ1-4; D remains ambiguous. Trimming pared 1 base from V and 8 bases from J, leaving 6 bases between. In germline, CDR1 is SGHDT, CDR2 YYEEEE. The CDR3 has 12 amino acids. CDR3 sequence reads: CASSLRREKLFF. In DNA, the CDR3 is TGTGCCAGCAGCTTGAGGAGAGAAAAACTGTTTTTT.

This sequence joins TRBV3-1 (or the pseudogene TRBV3-2) and TRBJ2-3; TRBD1 aligns across 8 bases. Trimming cost V 0 bases and J 0 bases; bases outside gene matches: 5. Germline CDR1 and CDR2: LGHDT and YNNKEL (reference sequence). The CDR3 has 17 amino acids. The CDR3 coding sequence is TGTGCCAGCAGCCAAGAGGGGACAGGCCTTAGCACAGATACGCAGTATTTT. It codes for CASSQEGTGLSTDTQYF.

V usage is TRBV30 and J usage is TRBJ2-7; D remains ambiguous. Germline V gene sequence: CDR1 GTSNPN, CDR2 SVGIG (reference sequence). The CDR3 covers 11 residues. The V and J ends lost 5 bases and 2 bases respectively, with 7 bases between them. CDR3 bases: TGTGCCTGGGCGCATGCCTACGAGCAGTACTTC. It is translated as CAWAHAYEQYF.

The chain combines TRBV5-1 with TRBJ2-4, with 12 bases matching TRBD2. CDR1 and CDR2 from the germline V gene are SGHRS and YFSETQ. With V trimmed by 1 base and J by 6 bases, 8 bases remained unmatched. The CDR3 covers 17 residues. The CDR3 DNA reads as TGCGCCAGCAGCTTGTATGAACTAGCGGGGGGCAGAAACATTCAGTACTTC. Its translation: CASSLYELAGGRNIQYF.

V and J are TRBV19 and TRBJ2-7; D assignment may be TRBD1 or TRBD2 (5 bases each). The CDR3 contains 13 residues. The V gene lost 6 bases and the J gene lost 4 bases, with 13 bases spanning the gap. Germline V gene lookup returns CDR1 LNHDA and CDR2 SQIVND (reference sequence). CDR3 amino acids: CASSPRGKYEQYF. The CDR3, as DNA: TGTGCCAGTAGCCCACGGGGCAAATACGAGCAGTACTTC.

This sequence joins TRBV19 and TRBJ1-6, with a weak D call TRBD1 (5 bases). The germline gives CDR1 LNHDA, CDR2 SQIVND (reference sequence). The CDR3 totals 15 residues. V lost 5 bases and J lost 5, with 13 bases in between. CDR3 region: CASSASGTDNSPLHF. The DNA of the CDR3 is TGTGCCAGTAGTGCCTCCGGGACGGATAATTCACCCCTCCACTTT.

The J gene is TRBJ1-2, the V gene TRBV19, with no clear D. This CDR3 spans 15 amino acids. Trimming took off 5 bases at V and 1 base at J, with 14 bases between the two ends. The germline CDR1 and CDR2 sequences are LNHDA and SQIVND (reference sequence). CDR3 amino acids: CASSPRNLGNYGYTF. The DNA of the CDR3 is TGTGCCAGTAGTCCTAGGAACCTGGGTAACTATGGCTACACCTTC.

The J gene is TRBJ1-2, the V gene TRBV7-9; D is ambiguous. With 4 bases removed from V and 4 bases from J, the gap between germline ends came to 7 bases. Germline CDR1 reads SEHNR; CDR2 reads FQNEAQ (reference sequence). The CDR3 consists of 12 residues. The CDR3 coding sequence is TGTGCCAGCAGCTCAGATTTCTATGGCTACACCTTC. Translated, it gives CASSSDFYGYTF.

The table lists this clone with a few counts. Other DNA sequences in this sample translate to the same CDR3. The chain joins TRBV30 to TRBJ1-2, with a tentative D call TRBD1 (5 bases). V gave up 5 bases and J gave up 6 bases, with 10 bases separating them. The CDR3 has 11 residues. Germline V CDR1 and CDR2: GTSNPN, SVGIG (reference sequence). The CDR3 spells CAWGRDHGYTF. CDR3 coding DNA: TGTGCCTGGGGGAGGGACCATGGCTACACCTTC.

V gene TRBV6-5 combines with J gene TRBJ1-3, with 10 positions matching TRBD1. The V and J ends lost 5 bases and 10 bases, in that order; junction bases with no gene match: 8. The germline V gene encodes CDR1 MNHEY and CDR2 SVGAGI. The CDR3 is made up of 14 amino acids. The CDR3 loop reads CASSPRDRGVTIYF. In DNA, the CDR3 is TGTGCCAGCAGTCCCCGGGACAGGGGTGTAACCATATATTTT.

Here the CDR3 reads CASSVEASGYTEAFF. In nucleotides, the CDR3 is TGTGCCAGCAGCGTAGAAGCATCAGGGTACACTGAAGCTTTCTTT. The chain couples TRBV9 to TRBJ1-1; D may be TRBD1 (5 bases). This CDR3 contains 15 residues. Germline values: CDR1 SGDLS, CDR2 YYNGEE. The V end lost 0 bases, the J end lost 3 bases, and 12 bases lay between the germline ends.

The chain links TRBV7-9 to TRBJ1-2, with D unclear. The V end lost 7 bases, the J end lost 0 bases, and 12 bases lay between the germline ends. CDR3 length: 14 residues. Per the germline V gene, CDR1 is SEHNR and CDR2 is FQNEAQ (reference sequence). The CDR3 is CASTPRVTNYGYTF. CDR3 nucleotides: TGTGCCAGCACCCCGCGGGTTACTAACTATGGCTACACCTTC.

The V call is TRBV5-1, the J call TRBJ1-1; TRBD1 agrees at 7 bases. The CDR3 spans 16 residues. Germline V gene data show CDR1 as SGHRS and CDR2 as YFSETQ. Trimming removed 4 bases from V and 10 bases from J; junction bases left unmatched: 19. The CDR3 here is CASSRIDRAGLSGAFF. The DNA of the CDR3 is TGCGCCAGCAGCCGGATTGACAGGGCCGGGCTTTCCGGAGCTTTCTTT. Complete variable domain (other parts from reference TRBV5-1 and TRBJ1-1): KAGVTQTPRYLIKTRGQQVTLSCSPISGHRSVSWYQQTPGQGLQFLFEYFSETQRNKGNFPGRFSGRQFSNSRSEMNVSTLELGDSALYLCASSRIDRAGLSGAFFGQGTRLTVV.

The V and J genes are TRBV19 and TRBJ1-2; the D is unclear. Germline V gene lookup returns CDR1 LNHDA and CDR2 SQIVND (reference sequence). Trimming took off 4 bases at V and 6 bases at J, with 15 bases between the two ends. The CDR3 sequence is 14 residues long. This chain's CDR3 is CASSTSGRDDGYTF. The CDR3 bases are TGTGCCAGTAGTACTTCCGGGAGGGATGATGGCTACACCTTC. The full variable domain, its missing parts supplied by reference TRBV19 and TRBJ1-2, is DGGITQSPKYLFRKEGQNVTLSCEQNLNHDAMYWYRQDPGQGLRLIYYSQIVNDFQKGDIAEGYSVSREKKESFPLTVTSAQKNPTAFYLCASSTSGRDDGYTFGSGTRLTVV.

The rearrangement uses TRBV7-2 and TRBJ2-1; 8 bases map to TRBD2. The germline gives CDR1 SGHTA, CDR2 FQGNSA. The CDR3 is 15 residues long. J lost 8 bases, V lost 5 bases, and 11 bases had no gene match. The CDR3 spells CASSPGGPLVDEQFF. DNA of the CDR3: TGTGCCAGCAGCCCGGGGGGGCCTTTAGTAGATGAGCAGTTCTTC.

V usage is TRBV11-2 and J usage is TRBJ2-1; D is tentatively TRBD1 or TRBD2 (5 bases each). The CDR3 length is 17 residues. Per germline, CDR1 SGHAT and CDR2 FQNNGV. The V gene lost 1 base and the J gene lost 0 bases, with 13 bases spanning the gap. The CDR3 protein is CASSLVVGDLSYNEQFF. The DNA for the CDR3 is TGTGCCAGCAGCTTAGTCGTCGGGGACCTCTCCTACAATGAGCAGTTCTTC.

This rearrangement joins TRBV23-1 to TRBJ2-7; TRBD1 matches 11 bases. TRBV23-1 is reported as an ORF; its role is uncertain. The CDR3 sequence is 15 residues long. Losses at the gene ends were 5 bases for V and 1 base for J; bases not matched to a gene: 4. The CDR3 loop is CASSEGQGGSYEQYF. DNA for the CDR3: TGCGCCAGCAGTGAGGGACAGGGGGGTTCCTACGAGCAGTACTTC.

This clone was recorded once. The genes are TRBV4-2 and TRBJ1-5; D is unresolved. This CDR3 has 13 residues. The ends were cut back, 0 bases at V and 9 bases at J, with 9 bases in the middle. The germline CDR1 and CDR2 sequences are LGHNA and YNFKEQ. CDR3 nucleotides: TGTGCCAGCAGCCAAGATCTTAAGTGGCCCCAGCATTTT. Translated, it gives CASSQDLKWPQHF.

The V and J genes are TRBV19 and TRBJ2-6, with a tentative D call TRBD1 (6 bases). Looked up from germline, CDR1 is LNHDA and CDR2 is SQIVND (reference sequence). Trimming left V 4 bases short and J 0 bases short, with 13 bases between. CDR3 length: 17 amino acids. The CDR3 region is CASSKGTTYSGANVLTF. CDR3 sequence (DNA): TGTGCCAGTAGTAAGGGGACAACATACTCTGGGGCCAACGTCCTGACTTTC. Using reference TRBV19 and TRBJ2-6 for the parts outside the CDR3, the full variable domain is DGGITQSPKYLFRKEGQNVTLSCEQNLNHDAMYWYRQDPGQGLRLIYYSQIVNDFQKGDIAEGYSVSREKKESFPLTVTSAQKNPTAFYLCASSKGTTYSGANVLTFGAGSRLTVL.

This clone was seen a single time. The rearrangement links TRBV19 to TRBJ2-5; TRBD2 aligns across 9 bases. With 1 base clipped from V and 1 base from J, the junction kept 7 bases outside the gene matches. The germline V gene encodes CDR1 LNHDA and CDR2 SQIVND (reference sequence). The CDR3 has 17 amino acids. CDR3 protein: CASSIGALAGSQETQYF. CDR3 bases: TGTGCCAGTAGTATAGGGGCGCTAGCGGGGTCCCAAGAGACCCAGTACTTC.

The rearrangement joins TRBV7-3 to TRBJ2-7; 16 positions match TRBD2. V lost 8 bases, J lost 0 bases, and 16 bases stayed unmatched. The CDR3 consists of 20 residues. Per germline, CDR1 SGHTA and CDR2 FQGTGA. DNA of the CDR3: TGTGCCAGCTCTACTTCAACCGGGACTAGCGGGGGGGCTAGCTCCTACGAGCAGTACTTC. Encoded protein: CASSTSTGTSGGASSYEQYF. Full variable domain (remainder filled in from reference TRBV7-3 and TRBJ2-7): GAGVSQTPSNKVTEKGKYVELRCDPISGHTALYWYRQSLGQGPEFLIYFQGTGAADDSGLPNDRFFAVRPEGSVSTLKIQRTERGDSAVYLCASSTSTGTSGGASSYEQYFGPGTRLTVT.

This sequence joins TRBV28 and TRBJ2-7, with TRBD1 matching over 11 bases. Germline CDR1 MDHEN, CDR2 SYDVKM. After removal of 7 bases from V and 3 bases from J, the junction contained 8 bases not matched to a gene. CDR3 length: 15 amino acids. The CDR3 spells CASIQPGTGGYEQYF. The CDR3 coding sequence is TGTGCCAGCATCCAACCCGGGACAGGGGGCTACGAGCAGTACTTC.

The V gene is TRBV2, the J gene TRBJ2-1; 7 bases agree with TRBD1. The junction had 5 bases not matched to a gene; V was cut back by 6 bases and J by 0 bases. Per germline, CDR1 SNHLY and CDR2 FYNNEI. The CDR3 length is 15 residues. CDR3 in DNA: TGTGCCAGCAGCGAGACAGGGAGCTCCTACAATGAGCAGTTCTTC. This codes for CASSETGSSYNEQFF.

The V and J genes are TRBV2 and TRBJ2-2; 12 bases map to TRBD2. The germline gives CDR1 SNHLY, CDR2 FYNNEI. V lost 5 bases, J lost 5 bases, and 3 bases stayed unmatched. This CDR3 region has 15 residues. CDR3 nucleotide sequence: TGTGCCAGCAGTAACGGACTAGCGGGGACCGGGGAGCTGTTTTTT. It is translated as CASSNGLAGTGELFF.

The rearrangement joins TRBV5-1 to TRBJ1-1; no clear D gene. The CDR3 length is 13 residues. The V gene lost 2 bases and the J gene lost 2 bases, with 7 bases spanning the gap. Germline loops: CDR1 SGHRS, CDR2 YFSETQ. The CDR3 DNA reads as TGCGCCAGCAGCTTCTCTTACAACACTGAAGCTTTCTTT. Translated, it gives CASSFSYNTEAFF.

The chain recombines TRBV28 with TRBJ1-1; no clear D. The CDR3 runs to 13 residues. CDR1 and CDR2 from the germline V gene are MDHEN and SYDVKM. Trimming shortened V by 6 bases and J by 4 bases, and 12 bases separated the two germline ends. CDR3 DNA sequence: TGTGCCAGCAGGCAGGTGGAGAGCACTGAAGCTTTCTTT. Its translation: CASRQVESTEAFF.